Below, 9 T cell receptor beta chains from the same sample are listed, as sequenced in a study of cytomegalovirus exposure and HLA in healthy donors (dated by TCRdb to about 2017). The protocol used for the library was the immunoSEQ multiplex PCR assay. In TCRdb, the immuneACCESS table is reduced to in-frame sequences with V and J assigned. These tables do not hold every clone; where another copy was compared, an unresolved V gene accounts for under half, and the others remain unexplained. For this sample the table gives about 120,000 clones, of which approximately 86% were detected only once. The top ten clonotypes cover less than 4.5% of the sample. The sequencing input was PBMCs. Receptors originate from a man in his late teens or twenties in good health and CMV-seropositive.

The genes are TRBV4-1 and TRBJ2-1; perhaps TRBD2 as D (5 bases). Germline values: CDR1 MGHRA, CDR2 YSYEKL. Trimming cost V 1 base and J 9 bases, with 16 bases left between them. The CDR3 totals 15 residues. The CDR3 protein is CASSQGSYEGSEQFF. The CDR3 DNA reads TGCGCCAGCAGCCAAGGGAGCTACGAGGGCAGTGAGCAGTTCTTC.

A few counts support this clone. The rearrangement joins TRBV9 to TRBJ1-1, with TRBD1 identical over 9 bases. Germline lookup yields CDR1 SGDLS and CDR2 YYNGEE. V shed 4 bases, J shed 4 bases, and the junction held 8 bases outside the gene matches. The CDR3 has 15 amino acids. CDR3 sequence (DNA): TGTGCCAGCAGCCCCTGGGACAGGGACTTCACTGAAGCTTTCTTT. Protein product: CASSPWDRDFTEAFF.

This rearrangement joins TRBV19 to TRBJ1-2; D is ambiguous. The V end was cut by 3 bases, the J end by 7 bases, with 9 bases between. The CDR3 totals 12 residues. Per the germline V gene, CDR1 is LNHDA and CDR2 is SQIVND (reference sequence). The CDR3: CASSMRTFGYTF. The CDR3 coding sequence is TGTGCCAGTAGTATGCGAACCTTTGGCTACACCTTC.

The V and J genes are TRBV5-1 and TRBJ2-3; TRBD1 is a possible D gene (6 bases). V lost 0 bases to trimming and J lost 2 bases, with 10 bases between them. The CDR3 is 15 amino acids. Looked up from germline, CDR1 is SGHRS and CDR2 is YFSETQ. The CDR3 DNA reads TGCGCCAGCAGCTTGGGACAGGTCCCCACAGATACGCAGTATTTT. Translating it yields CASSLGQVPTDTQYF.

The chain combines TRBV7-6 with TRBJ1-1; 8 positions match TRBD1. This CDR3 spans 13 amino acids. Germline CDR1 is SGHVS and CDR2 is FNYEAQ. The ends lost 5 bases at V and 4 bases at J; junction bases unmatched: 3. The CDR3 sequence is CASSMTGATEAFF. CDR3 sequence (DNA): TGTGCCAGCAGCATGACAGGGGCCACTGAAGCTTTCTTT.

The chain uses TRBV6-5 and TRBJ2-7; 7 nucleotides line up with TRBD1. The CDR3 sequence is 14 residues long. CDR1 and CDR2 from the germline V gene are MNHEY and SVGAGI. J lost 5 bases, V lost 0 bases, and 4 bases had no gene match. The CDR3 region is CASSYSGGYHEQYF. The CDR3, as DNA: TGTGCCAGCAGTTACTCAGGGGGCTACCACGAGCAGTACTTC.

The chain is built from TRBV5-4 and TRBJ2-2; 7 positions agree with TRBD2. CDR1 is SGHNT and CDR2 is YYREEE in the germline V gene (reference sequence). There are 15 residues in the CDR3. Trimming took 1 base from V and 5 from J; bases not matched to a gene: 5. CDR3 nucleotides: TGTGCCAGCAGCTTGCCCCGCGGGAGTACCGGGGAGCTGTTTTTT. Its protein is CASSLPRGSTGELFF.

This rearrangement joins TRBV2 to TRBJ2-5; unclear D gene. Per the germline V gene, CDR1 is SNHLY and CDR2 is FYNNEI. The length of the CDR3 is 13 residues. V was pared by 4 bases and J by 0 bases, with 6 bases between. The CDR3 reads CASSGAYQETQYF. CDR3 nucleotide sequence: TGTGCCAGCAGTGGGGCCTACCAAGAGACCCAGTACTTC.

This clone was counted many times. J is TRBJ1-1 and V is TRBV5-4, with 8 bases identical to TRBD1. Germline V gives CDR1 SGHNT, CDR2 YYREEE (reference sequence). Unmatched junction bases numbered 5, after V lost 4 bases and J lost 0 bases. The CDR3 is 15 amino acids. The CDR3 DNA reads TGTGCCAGCAGCGTAGGACAGGGAATGAACACTGAAGCTTTCTTT. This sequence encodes CASSVGQGMNTEAFF. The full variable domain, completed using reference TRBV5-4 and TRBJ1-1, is ETGVTQSPTHLIKTRGQQVTLRCSSQSGHNTVSWYQQALGQGPQFIFQYYREEENGRGNFPPRFSGLQFPNYSSELNVNALELDDSALYLCASSVGQGMNTEAFFGQGTRLTVV.